The next 2 T cell receptor beta chains were all read from a single sample in a study of CD8 T cells in Susac syndrome. RNA amounts of roughly 0.5 to 1 ug underwent reverse transcription with random hexamers. TCRdb re-called the immunoSEQ multiplex PCR reads through MiXCR, storing one row per CDR3 protein. The sample has 250,000 to 300,000 distinct CDR3 sequences, about 89% seen once. Sequencing was performed on CD8+ T cells from PBMCs. The receptors originated from a human donor with multiple sclerosis.

The chain combines TRBV29-1 with TRBJ2-2; D not certain. Trimming took off 1 base at V and 4 bases at J, with 7 bases between the two ends. Germline assignment: CDR1 SQVTM and CDR2 ANQGSEA. The CDR3 is 13 residues long. CDR3 region: CSVEVSATGELFF. CDR3 sequence (DNA): TGCAGCGTTGAAGTCTCAGCCACCGGGGAGCTGTTTTTT.

In this sample, this clonotype turned up a few times. This sequence joins TRBV27 and TRBJ2-3; D not resolved. The CDR3 loop spans 14 amino acids. CDR1 is MNHEY and CDR2 is SMNVEV in the germline V gene (reference sequence). Trimming stripped 3 bases from V and 2 bases from J, with 9 bases between. This CDR3 is CASSLESNTDTQYF. Written as DNA, the CDR3 is TGTGCCAGCAGTTTGGAAAGCAACACAGATACGCAGTATTTT.